The 25 T cell receptor beta chains below were found in one sample sequenced in a study of T cell repertoires in cytomegalovirus infection. A single record per CDR3 protein comes from TCRdb applying MiXCR to the reads. The sample lists around 180,000 distinct CDR3 sequences, about 21% occurring once. The sample comprised PBMCs. The receptors derive from a human donor in good health (CMV status not recorded). Some clones in this sample may be carry-over from other donors' samples.

This clonotype was observed a few times. V is TRBV7-9 and J is TRBJ2-7; the D is unclear. Per germline, CDR1 SEHNR and CDR2 FQNEAQ (reference sequence). Trimming removed 3 bases at V and 5 bases at J, with 11 bases between. The CDR3 is 13 residues long. In nucleotides, the CDR3 is TGTGCCAGCAGCTTGAGAGGCAGCGACGAGCAGTACTTC. It translates to CASSLRGSDEQYF.

There are many counts of this clonotype. An end of the junction differs from the germline gene, which may be a read error. V gene TRBV11-2 combines with J gene TRBJ2-1; 14 nucleotides align to TRBD2. The CDR3 contains 16 residues. CDR1 is SGHAT, CDR2 FQNNGV, per germline. The CDR3 protein is CASSLDLGTSGGPPLF. The CDR3 bases are TGTGCCAGCAGCTTAGATCTAGGGACTAGCGGGGGCCCCCCCCTCTTC.

The chain links TRBV19 to TRBJ2-7; D is uncertain. This CDR3 is 12 amino acids long. The germline CDR1 and CDR2 sequences are LNHDA and SQIVND (reference sequence). V gave up 4 bases and J gave up 5 bases, with 9 bases separating them. The chain's CDR3 is CASSTVRDEQYF. For the CDR3, the DNA is TGTGCCAGTAGTACGGTCCGGGACGAGCAGTACTTC.

This clonotype has only one observation. The rearrangement joins TRBV6-2 or TRBV6-3 to TRBJ2-3; TRBD2 agrees at 9 bases. Germline CDR1 reads MNHEY; CDR2 reads SVGEGT. The V gene end was trimmed by 0 bases and the J gene end by 2 bases; junction bases not matched to a gene: 6. This CDR3 contains 17 residues. The CDR3 reads CASSYSSSGTSTDTQYF. The DNA of the CDR3 is TGTGCCAGCAGTTACTCCTCTAGCGGGACATCCACAGATACGCAGTATTTT.

Ten or more counts support this clonotype. The chain carries TRBV7-2 and TRBJ1-4, with D unclear. CDR3 length: 15 residues. CDR1 and CDR2 from the germline V gene are SGHTA and FQGNSA. V lost 5 bases, J lost 5 bases, and 15 bases lay in between. CDR3 nucleotides: TGTGCCAGCAGCCGATCGGGCCAGATGAATGAAAAACTGTTTTTT. Translated: CASSRSGQMNEKLFF.

The rearrangement joins TRBV28 to TRBJ2-4, with D unresolved. The CDR3 sequence is 14 residues long. The germline V gene has CDR1 MDHEN and CDR2 SYDVKM. Trimming removed 3 bases from V and 3 bases from J, with 9 bases in between. CDR3 DNA: TGTGCCAGCAGTTTCGGATCAGTCAAAAACATTCAGTACTTC. It specifies CASSFGSVKNIQYF.

In the case of this clonotype: Mismatch with germline at one junction end may stem from a read error. The chain combines TRBV7-9 with TRBJ2-7; D is unclear. The germline CDR1 and CDR2 sequences are SEHNR and FQNEAQ (reference sequence). CDR3 length: 14 residues. CDR3 coding DNA: TGTGCCATCAGCTTTTTAGGAAAGGTCTACGAGCAGTACTTC. Its translation is CAISFLGKVYEQYF.

This chain links TRBV7-9 with TRBJ1-5; 9 bases are shared with TRBD1. Trimming removed 2 bases from V and 5 bases from J; junction bases left unmatched: 4. Per germline, CDR1 SEHNR and CDR2 FQNEAQ (reference sequence). The CDR3 extends over 15 amino acids. CDR3 region: CASSLTGGNDQPQHF. For the CDR3, the DNA is TGTGCCAGCAGCTTAACAGGGGGCAACGATCAGCCCCAGCATTTT.

This sequence joins TRBV11-3 and TRBJ2-7; 14 bases are a match to TRBD2. The CDR3 has 18 amino acids. Unmatched junction bases numbered 11, after V lost 0 bases and J lost 7 bases. Per germline, CDR1 SGHNT and CDR2 YENEEA. The CDR3 nucleotides read TGTGCCAGCAGCTTAGATTTGGGACTAGCGGGAGATCAGGAAGAGCAGTACTTC. It is translated as CASSLDLGLAGDQEEQYF.

The chain is built from TRBV7-2 and TRBJ2-1; 11 positions agree with TRBD1. Germline V gene sequence: CDR1 SGHTA, CDR2 FQGNSA. Trimming took 1 base from V and 10 from J; bases not matched to a gene: 12. The CDR3 consists of 17 residues. The CDR3 nucleotides are TGTGCCAGCAGCTTAGTGGGGAACGGACAGGGGGCTTGGGAGCAGTTCTTC. It codes for CASSLVGNGQGAWEQFF.

A few counts support this clonotype. V gene TRBV4-3 combines with J gene TRBJ2-5, with 7 bases lining up with TRBD2. There are 15 residues in the CDR3. The V gene end was trimmed by 4 bases and the J gene end by 2 bases; junction bases not matched to a gene: 7. Per the germline V gene, CDR1 is LGHNA and CDR2 is YSLEER. The CDR3 sequence is CASSRTPSGQETQYF. DNA for the CDR3: TGCGCCAGCAGCCGGACTCCTAGCGGTCAAGAGACCCAGTACTTC.

The chain carries TRBV28 and TRBJ1-5; no definite D call. This CDR3 is 12 amino acids long. CDR1 and CDR2 from the germline V gene are MDHEN and SYDVKM. Trimming cost V 10 bases and J 6 bases, with 13 bases left between them. DNA of the CDR3: TGTGCCACCTTTCAGGCAATTCAGCCCCAGCATTTT. It yields the protein CATFQAIQPQHF.

The CDR3 nucleotides are TGTGCCAGCAGATACCAAAAGGAGCAGTTCTTC. Amino acids: CASRYQKEQFF. The gene calls are TRBV6-2 or TRBV6-3 and TRBJ2-1; D unresolved. Germline V CDR1 and CDR2: MNHEY, SVGEGT. V lost 6 bases, J lost 10 bases, and 10 bases lay in between. The CDR3 length is 11 residues.

The chain is built from TRBV5-1 and TRBJ2-1, with D tentatively TRBD1 or TRBD2 (7 bases each). V lost 5 bases to trimming and J lost 7 bases, with 19 bases between them. The CDR3 totals 15 residues. Germline V gives CDR1 SGHRS, CDR2 YFSETQ. The CDR3 region is CASRVDHQGGNEQFF. CDR3 DNA sequence: TGCGCCAGCAGGGTAGACCATCAGGGGGGGAATGAGCAGTTCTTC.

This clonotype was picked up a small number of times. The J gene is TRBJ2-7, the V gene TRBV12-5; 8 bases fit TRBD2. Trimming at V came to 3 bases and at J to 7 bases, leaving 5 bases not matched to a gene. Germline CDR1 reads LGHNT; CDR2 reads FRNRAP. This CDR3 has 13 amino acids. The chain's CDR3 is CASGFSLAGEQYF. CDR3 DNA sequence: TGTGCTAGTGGTTTTAGTCTAGCGGGTGAGCAGTACTTC. Complete variable domain (other parts from reference TRBV12-5 and TRBJ2-7): DARVTQTPRHKVTEMGQEVTMRCQPILGHNTVFWYRQTMMQGLELLAYFRNRAPLDDSGMPKDRFSAEMPDATLATLKIQPSEPRDSAVYFCASGFSLAGEQYFGPGTRLTVT.

The chain links TRBV4-1 to TRBJ2-7; D is perhaps TRBD1 (5 bases). CDR3 size: 15 residues. The V gene lost 1 base and the J gene lost 2 bases, with 12 bases spanning the gap. CDR1 MGHRA and CDR2 YSYEKL come from the germline V gene. CDR3 sequence (DNA): TGCGCCAGCAGCCAAGCCGCAGGGCCCACCTACGAGCAGTACTTC. It encodes CASSQAAGPTYEQYF.

This clonotype was recorded at least ten times. The chain joins TRBV6-5 to TRBJ1-2; 7 bases align to TRBD1. From germline, CDR1 is MNHEY and CDR2 SVGAGI. V was pared by 6 bases and J by 5 bases, with 6 bases of the junction left unmatched. The CDR3 is made up of 13 amino acids. CDR3 amino acids: CASRNKGAYGYTF. In DNA form, the CDR3 reads TGTGCCAGCAGAAACAAGGGGGCTTATGGCTACACCTTC.

The rearrangement uses TRBV30 and TRBJ2-1; weak D call: TRBD2 (6 bases). With 0 bases removed from V and 2 bases from J, the gap between germline ends came to 11 bases. The CDR3 loop spans 15 amino acids. The germline V gene encodes CDR1 GTSNPN and CDR2 SVGIG (reference sequence). The CDR3 here is CAWSVSPGAYNEQFF. The CDR3, as DNA: TGTGCCTGGAGTGTTTCCCCGGGAGCCTACAATGAGCAGTTCTTC.

The V call is TRBV2, the J call TRBJ1-1; D not resolved. CDR1 is SNHLY and CDR2 is FYNNEI in the germline V gene. V was cut by 5 bases and J by 4 bases, with 11 bases left in between. The CDR3 has 13 amino acids. CDR3 nucleotides: TGTGCCAGCAGTTCGGACCCAGGCACTGAAGCTTTCTTT. Protein product: CASSSDPGTEAFF.

The V and J genes are TRBV2 and TRBJ2-6; 8 bases align to TRBD1. The germline CDR1 and CDR2 sequences are SNHLY and FYNNEI. CDR3 length: 17 amino acids. After removal of 3 bases from V and 0 bases from J, the junction contained 4 bases not matched to a gene. DNA of the CDR3: TGTGCCAGCAGTGATGGACAGGGAAGCTCTGGGGCCAACGTCCTGACTTTC. As protein: CASSDGQGSSGANVLTF.

This clonotype was detected once. The CDR3 nucleotides are TGTGCCAGCAGCACTGGACATTACCCCACTGAAGCTTTCTTT. The encoded protein is CASSTGHYPTEAFF. The chain uses TRBV7-2 and TRBJ1-1; a weak D match, TRBD1 (5 bases). Germline CDR1 reads SGHTA; CDR2 reads FQGNSA. The CDR3 is 14 residues long. V was shortened by 5 bases and J by 4 bases, with 14 bases between the two germline ends.

The chain employs TRBV28 and TRBJ2-1; TRBD2 aligns across 8 bases. Germline V gene data show CDR1 as MDHEN and CDR2 as SYDVKM. Trimming took 6 bases from V and 2 from J; bases not matched to a gene: 6. The CDR3 runs 15 residues. The CDR3 bases are TGTGCCAGCAGCTCTGGACTAGCCCCCTACAATGAGCAGTTCTTC. It translates to CASSSGLAPYNEQFF.

This clonotype was counted many times. The V call is TRBV7-8, the J call TRBJ2-1; a weak D match, TRBD2 (6 bases). The CDR3 totals 17 residues. Germline values: CDR1 SGHVS, CDR2 FQNEAQ. V lost 3 bases to trimming and J lost 0 bases, with 15 bases between them. CDR3 DNA: TGTGCCAGCAGCTTGGTCGGGACGGGAGCCTCCTACAATGAGCAGTTCTTC. Its translation: CASSLVGTGASYNEQFF.

This clonotype came up a few times. V and J are TRBV6-2 or TRBV6-3 and TRBJ2-1, with 12 positions matching TRBD2. The germline V gene encodes CDR1 MNHEY and CDR2 SVGEGT. The CDR3 runs 20 residues. The junction had 12 bases not matched to a gene; V was cut back by 2 bases and J by 1 base. The CDR3 nucleotides are TGTGCCAGCAGTTACCCCGGCCTAGCGGGAGGGCCAAGTTCCTACAATGAGCAGTTCTTC. Protein: CASSYPGLAGGPSSYNEQFF.

This clonotype was detected many times. The J gene is TRBJ2-7, the V gene TRBV19; weak D call: TRBD2 (6 bases). V was trimmed by 5 bases and J by 1 base, leaving 18 bases between them. Per germline, CDR1 LNHDA and CDR2 SQIVND (reference sequence). The CDR3 contains 16 residues. The CDR3 DNA is TGTGCCAGTAGTCCTCGGAGGGGCACCGGGTCCTACGAGCAGTACTTC. The encoded protein is CASSPRRGTGSYEQYF.